The 13 T cell receptor beta chains below come from one sample, sequenced in a study of CD8 T cells in Susac syndrome (dated by TCRdb to 2018 to 2020). Library preparation used the immunoSEQ multiplex PCR assay. RNA was extracted using the RNeasy kit, and roughly 0.5 to 1 ug of the RNA was reverse transcribed with random hexamers. TCRdb reprocessed the public reads (quality trimming at Q25 with fastp, clone calling with MiXCR) and kept in-frame beta chains. A single entry per CDR3 protein holds the most common genes and DNA from its merged rows. The sample table records about 180,000 distinct CDR3 sequences; about 95% of these occur just once. The ten largest clones add up to approximately 0.099% of the sample. Sequencing input: CD4+ T cells from PBMCs. The receptors derive from a human donor with Susac syndrome.

The V gene is TRBV2, the J gene TRBJ2-5; 14 nucleotides line up with TRBD2. CDR3 size: 16 residues. Trimming removed 4 bases from V and 3 bases from J; junction bases left unmatched: 4. CDR1 is SNHLY, CDR2 FYNNEI, per germline. The CDR3 loop reads CASSAGTSGGEETQYF. The CDR3 DNA reads TGTGCCAGCAGTGCGGGGACTAGCGGGGGTGAAGAGACCCAGTACTTC.

This chain links TRBV3-1 with TRBJ1-1; D not resolved. With 8 bases removed from V and 0 bases from J, the gap between germline ends came to 10 bases. The CDR3 extends over 13 amino acids. The V gene's germline CDR1 is LGHDT and CDR2 YNNKEL (reference sequence). The CDR3 here is CASRRMMNTEAFF. The DNA of the CDR3 is TGTGCCAGCCGTCGGATGATGAACACTGAAGCTTTCTTT.

V gene TRBV5-1 combines with J gene TRBJ2-7, with D possibly matching TRBD2 (6 bases). V dropped 1 base and J dropped 3 bases, with 11 bases sitting between them. Looked up from germline, CDR1 is SGHRS and CDR2 is YFSETQ. This CDR3 spans 14 amino acids. CDR3 bases: TGCGCCAGCAGCTTGTTGCCGACTAGCTACGAGCAGTACTTC. Protein: CASSLLPTSYEQYF. The full variable domain, completed using reference TRBV5-1 and TRBJ2-7, is KAGVTQTPRYLIKTRGQQVTLSCSPISGHRSVSWYQQTPGQGLQFLFEYFSETQRNKGNFPGRFSGRQFSNSRSEMNVSTLELGDSALYLCASSLLPTSYEQYFGPGTRLTVT.

This clonotype has just one count. This chain connects TRBV4-2 to TRBJ1-6; D is ambiguous. V was trimmed by 3 bases and J by 8 bases, leaving 5 bases between them. The CDR3 loop spans 12 amino acids. CDR1 is LGHNA, CDR2 YNFKEQ, per germline. The CDR3 loop reads CASSQGYSPLHF. The CDR3 DNA follows: TGTGCCAGCAGCCAGGGATATTCACCCCTCCACTTT.

The rearrangement uses TRBV18 and TRBJ1-1; the D gene is possibly TRBD1 (5 bases). The V gene lost 1 base and the J gene lost 6 bases, with 15 bases spanning the gap. This CDR3 has 15 residues. The germline V gene has CDR1 KGHSH and CDR2 LQKENI. The CDR3 loop reads CASSPLDPGRAEAFF. DNA of the CDR3: TGTGCCAGCTCACCACTGGATCCAGGGCGGGCTGAAGCTTTCTTT. Full variable domain (missing parts from reference TRBV18 and TRBJ1-1): NAGVMQNPRHLVRRRGQEARLRCSPMKGHSHVYWYRQLPEEGLKFMVYLQKENIIDESGMPKERFSAEFPKEGPSILRIQQVVRGDSAAYFCASSPLDPGRAEAFFGQGTRLTVV.

The J gene is TRBJ2-5, the V gene TRBV6-2 or TRBV6-3, with TRBD2 identical over 8 bases. CDR1 and CDR2 (germline): MNHEY, SVGEGT. V lost 0 bases, J lost 4 bases, and 10 bases stayed unmatched. This CDR3 spans 17 amino acids. Here the CDR3 DNA reads TGTGCCAGCAGTTACTCGAGGTCAGCGGGAGCCCCAGAGACCCAGTACTTC. Protein: CASSYSRSAGAPETQYF.

This chain joins TRBV10-3 and TRBJ2-2; D is ambiguous. Trimming removed 4 bases at V and 6 bases at J, with 9 bases between. CDR1 and CDR2 (germline): ENHRY, SYGVKD. The CDR3 is made up of 13 amino acids. The CDR3 nucleotides are TGTGCCATCAGTGTTGGGGATCCCGGGGAGCTGTTTTTT. Its translation is CAISVGDPGELFF.

This clonotype was detected only once. The chain combines TRBV30 with TRBJ1-1; TRBD1 is a possible D gene (6 bases). The ends were cut back, 2 bases at V and 1 base at J, with 11 bases in the middle. CDR3 size: 14 residues. Germline V lookup: CDR1 GTSNPN, CDR2 SVGIG (reference sequence). In DNA form, the CDR3 reads TGTGCCTGGAGTAAGGGACACCCGAACACTGAAGCTTTCTTT. This encodes CAWSKGHPNTEAFF.

The chain joins TRBV15 to TRBJ2-1; no firm D call. This CDR3 spans 13 amino acids. Germline loops: CDR1 LNHNV, CDR2 YYDKDF (reference sequence). V lost 4 bases and J 9 bases, leaving 13 bases between the germline ends. CDR3 in DNA: TGTGCCACCAGCAATTCTCCCCCGGGTGAGCAGTTCTTC. Translated: CATSNSPPGEQFF.

V usage is TRBV18 and J usage is TRBJ2-5; 7 positions agree with TRBD1. With 0 bases clipped from V and 1 base from J, the junction kept 2 bases outside the gene matches. Germline values: CDR1 KGHSH, CDR2 LQKENI. The CDR3 runs to 15 residues. The CDR3 reads CASSPPGTAQETQYF. CDR3 bases: TGTGCCAGCTCACCACCCGGGACAGCCCAAGAGACCCAGTACTTC.

V usage is TRBV12-3 or TRBV12-4 and J usage is TRBJ1-5, with TRBD1 identical over 7 bases. V shed 7 bases, J shed 3 bases, and the junction held 6 bases outside the gene matches. The CDR3 sequence is 14 residues long. The CDR3 DNA sequence: TGTGCCAGCACCGTCGGGACAGCCAATCAGCCCCAGCATTTT. The encoded protein is CASTVGTANQPQHF.

This clonotype was seen only once. This chain connects TRBV21-1 to TRBJ2-1; the table's TRBD2 call for D was not verified on the DNA. TRBV21-1 is a listed pseudogene. This CDR3 is 16 amino acids long. Written as DNA, the CDR3 is TGTGCCAGCAGCAAAGTCGGGACTAGCGGGAGAAATGAGCAGTTCTTC. This gives the protein CASSKVGTSGRNEQFF.

The gene calls are TRBV27 and TRBJ2-7, with 8 bases lining up with TRBD2. The germline CDR1 and CDR2 sequences are MNHEY and SMNVEV (reference sequence). Trimming at V came to 6 bases and at J to 0 bases, leaving 1 base not matched to a gene. CDR3 length: 13 amino acids. The CDR3 protein is CASRTSVSYEQYF. The CDR3, as DNA: TGTGCCAGCAGGACTAGCGTCTCCTACGAGCAGTACTTC.